The rows below give T cell receptor beta chains drawn from one sample of a study of cytomegalovirus exposure and HLA in healthy donors. The protocol was immunoSEQ multiplex PCR, while the TCRdb copy is restricted to in-frame clones and leaves out a portion. The sample lists about 140,000 clones; more than 75% were seen once. Specimen: PBMCs. The receptors were sampled from a woman between 18 and 29 years old in good health and CMV-seropositive. The CDR3 runs from the conserved cysteine through the conserved F or W. The D gene is left open where the match is weak. Expanded clones get a size class; other rows say once, few or many, or leave the size out.

TRBD2 TRBJ2-5 - TRBV5-1 16 TGCGCCAGCAGCTTAACTAGCGGGGGGACCCAAGAGACCCAGTACTTC CASSLTSGGTQETQYF
- TRBJ1-1 - TRBV7-2 14 TGTGCCAGCAGCCCCCCCGGGGGGAGCACTGAAGCTTTCTTT CASSPPGGSTEAFF
TRBD1 TRBJ1-2 few TRBV5-1 17 TGCGCCAGCAGCTTCGAGTCTCCAGGGGGCGCGGGTGTTAGCTACACCTTC CASSFESPGGAGVSYTF
TRBD1 TRBJ1-6 few TRBV14 17 TGTGCCAGCAGCTTACCTGTAGTGGCAGGGGGTTGGTCACCCCTCCACTTT CASSLPVVAGGWSPLHF
- TRBJ2-2 once TRBV9 16 TGTGCCAGCAGCGTTTTTACAGGAAAAGGGTCCGGGGAGCTGTTTTTT CASSVFTGKGSGELFF
TRBD1 TRBJ1-5 once TRBV28 18 TGTGCCAGCAAGACTGGACAGGGGGGGAAAGATGGCAATCAGCCCCAGCATTTT CASKTGQGGKDGNQPQHF
TRBD1 TRBJ1-2 - TRBV27 15 TGTGCCAGCAGTTCCAGACAGGGTACCGCCTATGGCCACACCTTC CASSSRQGTAYGHTF
TRBD2 TRBJ2-1 - TRBV2 15 TGTGCCAGCCACCAAGGGCTAGCGGGGAGGGATGAGCAGTTCTTC CASHQGLAGRDEQFF
- TRBJ2-1 - TRBV19 16 TGTGCCAGTAGTGCGATTGACGGGAGCTCCTACAATGAGCAGTTCTTC CASSAIDGSSYNEQFF
- TRBJ1-1 - TRBV19 15 TGTGCCAGTAGTATAGGGGGGGACCCGCGCACTGAAGCTTTCTTT CASSIGGDPRTEAFF
- TRBJ2-7 - TRBV6-6 14 TGTGCCAGCAGTTACGGCAGGTACTCCTACGAGCAGTACTTC CASSYGRYSYEQYF
TRBD1 TRBJ2-7 - TRBV6-5 13 TGTGCCAGCAGTCCAGGGACAGGATACGAGCAGTACTTC CASSPGTGYEQYF
TRBD1 TRBJ2-1 - TRBV19 13 TGTGCCAGTAGCCAGGGGGCATACAATGAGCAGTTCTTC CASSQGAYNEQFF
TRBD2 TRBJ2-7 - TRBV7-2 15 TGTGCCAGCAGCTTAACTAGCGGGGCTGGGTACGAGCAGTACTTC CASSLTSGAGYEQYF
- TRBJ1-2 - TRBV9 12 TGTGCCAGCAGCAGGGGGAACTATGGCTACACCTTC CASSRGNYGYTF
- TRBJ1-1 - TRBV5-4 14 TGTGCCAGCAGCTTGAGACAGGACAACACTGAAGCTTTCTTT CASSLRQDNTEAFF
- TRBJ2-7 - TRBV6-1 12 TGTGCCAGCAGTGAAGTTCTCTACGAGCAGTACTTC CASSEVLYEQYF
- TRBJ2-3 - TRBV10-3 15 TGTGCCATCAGTACTTACTACACTAGCACAGATACGCAGTATTTT CAISTYYTSTDTQYF
TRBD1 TRBJ1-5 - TRBV28 16 TGTGCCAGCAGTTCCCCCAGGGGGTTGGGCAATCAGCCCCAGCATTTT CASSSPRGLGNQPQHF
TRBD1 TRBJ1-5 - TRBV28 15 TGTGCCAGCAGTCCCAGGGGGCTGAGCAATCAGCCCCAGCATTTT CASSPRGLSNQPQHF
TRBD1 TRBJ1-3 - TRBV6-1 14 TGTGCCAGCAGAGAAGGACAGGGCGGAAACACCATATATTTT CASREGQGGNTIYF
- TRBJ2-7 - TRBV5-8 18 TGTGCCAGCACCCTGAGGTGGGGCGGAACAGGAGTGTCCTACGAGCAGTACTTC CASTLRWGGTGVSYEQYF
- TRBJ2-7 once TRBV7-9 14 TGTGCCAGCAGCTTAATGGACTTTCGCTACGAGCAGTACTTC CASSLMDFRYEQYF
TRBD1 TRBJ1-6 once TRBV6-1 15 TGTGCCAGCAGTGAAGGGACAGGGAGTATCTCACCCCTCCACTTT CASSEGTGSISPLHF
TRBD2 TRBJ2-3 - TRBV7-2 16 TGTGCCAGCAGACGCCGGAGCGGGGGGGCCGTAGATACGCAGTATTTT CASRRRSGGAVDTQYF
TRBD1 TRBJ2-7 - TRBV6-5 14 TGTGCCAGCACCTTGACAGGGGGATCCTACGAGCAGTACTTC CASTLTGGSYEQYF
TRBD1 TRBJ1-1 - TRBV19 15 TGTGCCAGTAGAGGGGGAGGGACAGGGGGCACTGAAGCTTTCTTT CASRGGGTGGTEAFF
- TRBJ1-4 - TRBV4-1 16 TGCGCCAGCAGCCAGAGCCAAGGACTTCTCGCTGAAAAACTGTTTTTT CASSQSQGLLAEKLFF
TRBD1 TRBJ2-5 once TRBV4-1 17 TGCGCCAGCAGCAGTGGTCCGGACAGGCCTTTAAGGGAGACCCAGTACTTC CASSSGPDRPLRETQYF
TRBD1 TRBJ2-1 - TRBV13 17 TGTGCCAGCAGCTTACAGGGACAGGGGGCGGGCAGGAATGAGCAGTTCTTC CASSLQGQGAGRNEQFF
TRBD1 TRBJ2-7 - TRBV5-1 16 TGCGCCAGCAGCTGGGGACAGGGAGGGCCCTCCTACGAGCAGTACTTC CASSWGQGGPSYEQYF
- TRBJ1-2 few TRBV28 13 TGTGCCAGCAGTCCCCCCGCTAACTATGGCTACACCTTC CASSPPANYGYTF
- TRBJ1-1 - TRBV6-4 13 TGTGCCAGCAGACGGGGGAAGAACACTGAAGCTTTCTTT CASRRGKNTEAFF
- TRBJ2-3 - TRBV6-1 15 TGTGCCAGCAGTACACGCGGGGGCCACACAGATACGCAGTATTTT CASSTRGGHTDTQYF
- TRBJ1-6 once TRBV15 14 TGTGCCACCAGTAATAGGGAGTATAATTCACCCCTCCACTTT CATSNREYNSPLHF
TRBD2 TRBJ2-1 - TRBV19 16 TGTGCCAGTAGTGGAGGACTAGCGGGGCTCTACAATGAGCAGTTCTTC CASSGGLAGLYNEQFF
TRBD1 TRBJ2-7 once TRBV14 15 TGTGCCAGCAGCCTAGGGACAGGGGGCCCATACGAGCAGTACTTC CASSLGTGGPYEQYF